This TCR beta chain was recovered during a study of blood T cell repertoires in COVID-19. Between the trimmed V and J ends, which lost 2 bases and 2 bases, there was a span of 18 bases. There are 18 residues in the CDR3. Germline V gives CDR1 LGHNA, CDR2 YNFKEQ. Authors' data handling: Cell counts per sample came from amplifying reference gene primers. Generated by immunoSEQ multiplex PCR, the TCRdb table keeps only in-frame clones and is missing some. The V and J calls and clone size come from that table; D and trimming were worked out from the DNA. The sample records 150,000 to 200,000 clones, around 90% being singletons.

The clonotype comes from a man between 60 and 75 years old with active or convalescent COVID-19. This chain connects TRBV4-2 to TRBJ2-2; TRBD1 might be the D (7 bases). Sequencing input: peripheral blood. Here the CDR3 DNA reads TGTGCCAGCAGCCAACCGCGAGGCGGGACAGAAAACACCGGGGAGCTGTTTTTT. Translating it yields CASSQPRGGTENTGELFF.